The 8 T cell receptor beta chains below all came from one sample that was sequenced in a study of cytomegalovirus exposure and HLA in healthy donors. Primers: 60 Vbeta forward and 13 Jbeta reverse. Produced via immunoSEQ multiplex PCR; TCRdb's table is partial and in-frame only. The sample shows about 130,000 clones, about 74% of them seen only once. Sequencing was performed on PBMCs. These receptors were obtained from a woman aged 45-59 years in good health and CMV-seropositive.

The J gene is TRBJ1-2, the V gene TRBV27; no reliable D call. The CDR3 has 13 residues. CDR1 and CDR2 (germline): MNHEY, SMNVEV (reference sequence). Between the trimmed V and J ends, which lost 3 bases and 4 bases, there was a span of 9 bases. This CDR3 reads CASSFRGLYGYTF. The CDR3 bases are TGTGCCAGCAGTTTCCGCGGACTCTATGGCTACACCTTC.

This clone was seen a handful of times. The chain links TRBV6-6 to TRBJ2-1; D remains unclear. The germline gives CDR1 MNHNY, CDR2 SVGAGI (reference sequence). The CDR3 sequence is 12 residues long. The V end lost 5 bases, the J end lost 10 bases, and 12 bases lay between the germline ends. The CDR3 here is CASSPRVEEQFF. The CDR3 nucleotides read TGTGCCAGCAGTCCCCGGGTAGAAGAGCAGTTCTTC.

For this clone: The junction does not match germline at one end; this may be a read error. The rearrangement links TRBV5-6 to TRBJ1-2; D gene ambiguous. This CDR3 comprises 13 residues. Germline V gives CDR1 SGHDT, CDR2 YYEEEE. CDR3 sequence: CASSPASNYGYPF. As DNA, the CDR3 is TGTGCCAGCAGCCCTGCATCTAACTATGGCTACCCCTTC.

The gene calls are TRBV11-1 and TRBJ2-3; 12 bases match TRBD2. CDR1 SGHAT and CDR2 FQDESV come from the germline V gene (reference sequence). This CDR3 is 15 amino acids long. Trimming cost V 4 bases and J 7 bases; bases outside gene matches: 6. CDR3 DNA: TGTGCCAGCAGCTCTAGCGGGGGGGGTATGAATACGCAGTATTTT. Residues: CASSSSGGGMNTQYF.

The J gene is TRBJ1-5, the V gene TRBV19; D is possibly TRBD1 (6 bases). The CDR3 sequence is 15 residues long. With 5 bases removed from V and 3 bases from J, the gap between germline ends came to 14 bases. CDR1 and CDR2 (germline): LNHDA, SQIVND (reference sequence). The CDR3 region is CASSPQHRDNQPQHF. DNA of the CDR3: TGTGCCAGTAGTCCCCAGCACAGGGACAATCAGCCCCAGCATTTT. The complete variable domain, with remaining parts taken from reference TRBV19 and TRBJ1-5, reads DGGITQSPKYLFRKEGQNVTLSCEQNLNHDAMYWYRQDPGQGLRLIYYSQIVNDFQKGDIAEGYSVSREKKESFPLTVTSAQKNPTAFYLCASSPQHRDNQPQHFGDGTRLSIL.

This sequence joins TRBV9 and TRBJ2-3, with 10 bases identical to TRBD2. This CDR3 has 16 amino acids. Trimming at V came to 0 bases and at J to 11 bases, leaving 12 bases not matched to a gene. Germline V gene lookup returns CDR1 SGDLS and CDR2 YYNGEE. The CDR3 DNA reads TGTGCCAGCAGCGTAGAGGCCAGCGGGGGGGCCGAAATGCAGTATTTT. This encodes CASSVEASGGAEMQYF.

The chain carries TRBV5-4 and TRBJ1-2; TRBD1 matches at 8 bases. The CDR3 length is 12 residues. V lost 4 bases to trimming and J lost 8 bases; unmatched junction nucleotides: 4. Germline assignment: CDR1 SGHNT and CDR2 YYREEE (reference sequence). The CDR3, as DNA: TGTGCCAGCAGCCGGGGACAGGCCGGCTACACCTTC. Translation: CASSRGQAGYTF.

This clone was detected only once. The V gene is TRBV6-1, the J gene TRBJ2-2, with 7 nucleotides matching TRBD2. Germline V lookup: CDR1 MNHNS, CDR2 SASEGT. Unmatched junction bases numbered 3, after V lost 8 bases and J lost 6 bases. This CDR3 has 12 residues. CDR3 residues: CASSGRAGELFF. CDR3 nucleotide sequence: TGTGCCAGCTCGGGGAGGGCCGGGGAGCTGTTTTTT.